The 6 T cell receptor beta chains given below trace back to one sample, sequenced in a study of blood T cell repertoires in COVID-19. Profiled with immunoSEQ multiplex PCR; TCRdb holds only in-frame clones, not every one. Altogether over 50,000 clones are present, around 84% being singletons, with the ten largest covering 12%. Source material: peripheral blood. These receptors originate from a man in his 70s with active COVID-19.

This clone was detected a few times. The V and J genes are TRBV6-4 and TRBJ2-1; TRBD2 agrees at 10 bases. The V gene end was trimmed by 2 bases and the J gene end by 6 bases; junction bases not matched to a gene: 1. Germline V gene data show CDR1 as MRHNA and CDR2 as SNTAGT. The CDR3 totals 14 residues. CDR3 protein: CASSDSGGANEQFF. CDR3 DNA: TGTGCCAGCAGTGACAGCGGGGGGGCCAATGAGCAGTTCTTC.

This sequence joins TRBV2 and TRBJ2-2, with D possibly matching TRBD2 (5 bases). V was pared by 3 bases and J by 9 bases, with 17 bases between. The germline gives CDR1 SNHLY, CDR2 FYNNEI. This CDR3 region has 15 residues. CDR3 in DNA: TGTGCCAGCAGTGACCCTGGCGAAGGAGGCTGGGAGCTGTTTTTT. The encoded protein is CASSDPGEGGWELFF. The entire variable domain, with the rest obtained from reference TRBV2 and TRBJ2-2, is as follows: EPEVTQTPSHQVTQMGQEVILRCVPISNHLYFYWYRQILGQKVEFLVSFYNNEISEKSEIFDDQFSVERPDGSNFTLKIRSTKLEDSAMYFCASSDPGEGGWELFFGEGSRLTVL.

This chain links TRBV28 with TRBJ1-2; possibly TRBD1 for D (6 bases). Deletions cut 10 bases from V and 4 bases from J, with 13 bases between. Germline V gives CDR1 MDHEN, CDR2 SYDVKM. This CDR3 is 12 amino acids long. CDR3 sequence reads: CATSRDTYGYTF. The CDR3 DNA reads TGTGCCACCAGCAGGGACACCTATGGCTACACCTTC.

The genes are TRBV7-2 and TRBJ2-2, with D maybe TRBD2 (6 bases). Germline V gene sequence: CDR1 SGHTA, CDR2 FQGNSA. Trimming left V 7 bases short and J 7 bases short, with 22 bases between. There are 16 residues in the CDR3. CDR3 nucleotides: TGTGCCAGCACCCAGGGCGGGGTGGTAATGGGCGGGGAGCTGTTTTTT. It is translated as CASTQGGVVMGGELFF.

The genes are TRBV19 and TRBJ1-2; D not resolved. CDR3 length: 14 amino acids. Trimming cost V 5 bases and J 3 bases, with 13 bases left between them. Germline V CDR1 and CDR2: LNHDA, SQIVND (reference sequence). CDR3 residues: CASSPRGDDYGYTF. CDR3 nucleotide sequence: TGTGCCAGTAGTCCCCGGGGAGATGACTATGGCTACACCTTC.

V usage is TRBV27 and J usage is TRBJ1-5; weak D call: TRBD1 (5 bases). The V end was cut by 3 bases, the J end by 6 bases, with 12 bases between. The CDR3 consists of 14 residues. Germline V gene sequence: CDR1 MNHEY, CDR2 SMNVEV (reference sequence). The CDR3 sequence is CASSFSQGGQPQHF. CDR3 DNA: TGTGCCAGCAGTTTTTCGCAGGGAGGTCAGCCCCAGCATTTT.